This TCR beta chain is from a study of T cells after yellow fever vaccination (dated by TCRdb to about 2019). About the full investigation: The SMART-Seq v4 Ultra Low Input RNA kit was used to prepare libraries from fractions with low cell numbers. The cohort comprised two healthy male donors, one aged 18 to 30 and one aged 30 to 39 years. Blood was drawn at multiple timepoints before and after primary and secondary immunization, with bulk PBMC replicates and cell subsets isolated. Bulk TCR alpha and beta repertoires were sequenced longitudinally to track T-cell clones before and after primary and booster YFV17D yellow fever vaccination. Beyond this particular receptor, the publication reports: Most clones expanded after primary vaccination (around 96% of CD4 and 70% to 90% of CD8) were re-detected after the booster, suggesting that broad memory maintenance occurred. Only a couple of donors were included in the study, so the extent to which the findings can be generalized is limited. Computational filtering was needed because FACS-sorted repertoires could contain abundant contaminating clonotypes from the bulk population. Compared with the primary T-cell response, the secondary T-cell response was faster but weaker, reaching its peak on day 5 rather than on day 15. A small share of clonotypes was detected in both CD4 and CD8 compartments, with the overlap likely arising from convergent recombination.

What the treatment or condition label conveys for this sample: live attenuated yellow fever vaccine strain. Two biological replicates of bulk PBMCs were collected at each blood-draw timepoint. PBMCs were isolated from peripheral blood using a standard Ficoll-Paque protocol. TriZol was used to extract RNA from bulk PBMCs, CD4 and CD8 fractions, and dextramer-positive and dextramer-negative fractions. The CDR3 numbers 15 residues from cysteine through phenylalanine. Just the 45-base CDR3 DNA is kept, in frame starting at base 1. The germline ends are 11 bases apart after V is trimmed by 3 bases and J by 3 bases. A note on this clonotype: It has no known antigen specificity. No base-level quality is on record; no much larger clone is a single base apart.

TCR cDNA was made using 5'RACE template switching, a step that added a universal primer site and unique molecular identifiers. cDNA synthesis was primed from both the TCR alpha and TCR beta constant segments. Libraries were amplified in two PCR steps, with sample barcodes and sequencing adapters added in the second step. Libraries were sequenced on Illumina HiSeq 2500 (2x100 bp) or NovaSeq (2x150 bp). The paper's processing steps were these. Reads were demultiplexed and collapsed into UMI consensus sequences with MIGEC, and V(D)J alignment was performed with MiXCR. Vaccine-responding clonotypes were identified with edgeR using replicate PBMC samples, with FDR below 0.01 and a log2 fold change above 5 up to day 15 being required. Each bulk clonotype was labeled CD4 or CD8 based on which sequenced repertoire, CD4 or CD8, contained the clonotype at higher abundance. TCRdb itself trimmed the public reads at Q25 with fastp, ran MiXCR and retained productive beta chains. Duplicate CDR3 protein sequences are folded into a single record with the most common DNA and genes. These V and J calls originate from TCRdb's pipeline instead of the authors' own analysis. The sample data list some 560,000 distinct CDR3 sequences, and less than 20% of these were observed just once. The ten largest make up 15% to 20% of the sample.

The sequence joins TRBV12-3 or TRBV12-4 to TRBJ2-2, with a weak D call of TRBD1 (6 bases match). The TCR comes from a man aged 18-30 years who received the YFV17D yellow fever vaccine. The source material was PBMCs, sampled 5 days after the first yellow fever vaccination. The encoded CDR3 is CASSLAGVDTGELFF. The nucleotide sequence reads as follows: TGTGCCAGCAGTTTGGCAGGGGTGGACACCGGGGAGCTGTTTTTT.